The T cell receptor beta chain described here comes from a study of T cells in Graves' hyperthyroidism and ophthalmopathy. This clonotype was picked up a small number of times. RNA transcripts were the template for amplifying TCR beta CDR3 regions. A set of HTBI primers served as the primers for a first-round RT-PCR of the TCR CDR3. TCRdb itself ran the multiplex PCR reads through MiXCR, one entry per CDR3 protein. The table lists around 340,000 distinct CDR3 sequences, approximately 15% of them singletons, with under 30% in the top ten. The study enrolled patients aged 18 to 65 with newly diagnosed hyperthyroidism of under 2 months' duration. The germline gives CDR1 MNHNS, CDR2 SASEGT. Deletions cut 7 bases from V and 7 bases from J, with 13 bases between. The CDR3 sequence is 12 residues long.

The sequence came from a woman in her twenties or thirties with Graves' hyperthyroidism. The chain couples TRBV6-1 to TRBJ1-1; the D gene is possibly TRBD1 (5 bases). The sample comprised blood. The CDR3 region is CASNRGRGEAFF. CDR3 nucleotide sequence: TGTGCCAGCAATAGAGGAAGGGGTGAAGCTTTCTTT.